The 19 T cell receptor beta chains below were found in one sample sequenced in a study of shared clonotypes between healthy human individuals. Clones were read by immunoSEQ multiplex PCR, and TCRdb kept only the in-frame ones, dropping some. The repertoire includes roughly 2.5 million clones, just over 90% of them detected once, and 0.11% to 0.15% sits in the top ten. Sequencing used naive CD4+ T cells sorted from blood. Subset noted: CD45RA+ positively selected. All receptors derive from a man between 18 and 35 years old in good health.

This chain uses TRBV25-1 with TRBJ2-1; a weak D match, TRBD1 (5 bases). The CDR3 runs 11 residues. Germline assignment: CDR1 MGHDK and CDR2 SYGVNS. Deletions cut 5 bases from V and 8 bases from J, with 7 bases between. The chain's CDR3 is CASSRTYEQFF. The CDR3 bases are TGTGCCAGCAGTCGGACATATGAGCAGTTCTTC.

This clone came up a few times. A junction end diverges from the germline sequence, so it may reflect a read error. The chain couples TRBV30 to TRBJ1-1; TRBD1 is a possible D gene (5 bases). Germline CDR1 reads GTSNPN; CDR2 reads SVGIG (reference sequence). This CDR3 region has 13 residues. Here the CDR3 reads CAWSVQVTTNLRF. The CDR3, as DNA: TGTGCCTGGAGTGTACAGGTCACCACGAATCTCCGCTTT.

V usage is TRBV29-1 and J usage is TRBJ2-5, with 9 bases fitting TRBD2. CDR1 and CDR2 (germline): SQVTM, ANQGSEA. The CDR3 loop spans 13 amino acids. Germline trimming cut 4 bases from V and 4 bases from J; bases unmatched to any gene: 4. The chain's CDR3 is CSVASGKGETQYF. The CDR3 coding sequence is TGCAGCGTTGCTAGCGGGAAAGGAGAGACCCAGTACTTC.

The chain uses TRBV23-1 and TRBJ1-3; no clear D gene. TRBV23-1 is an ORF; its function is uncertain. V was trimmed by 0 bases and J by 0 bases, leaving 9 bases between them. The CDR3 has 16 residues. The CDR3 bases are TGCGCCAGCAGTCAATCGTCGGTCAACTCTGGAAACACCATATATTTT. Amino acids: CASSQSSVNSGNTIYF.

V is TRBV19 and J is TRBJ1-2, with a weak D call TRBD1 (6 bases). CDR1 is LNHDA and CDR2 is SQIVND in the germline V gene (reference sequence). The CDR3 extends over 14 amino acids. Deletions cut 7 bases from V and 2 bases from J, with 14 bases between. CDR3 region: CASNHVGANYGYTF. The CDR3 DNA is TGTGCCAGTAACCATGTGGGGGCGAACTATGGCTACACCTTC.

The V and J genes are TRBV28 and TRBJ2-7; either TRBD1 or TRBD2 may supply D (5 bases each). The CDR3 covers 15 residues. Germline loops: CDR1 MDHEN, CDR2 SYDVKM. Trimming took 7 bases from V and 1 from J, leaving 17 bases between them. Here the CDR3 DNA reads TGTGCCAGCACACGAGGGGATTTGAAGTCCTACGAGCAGTACTTC. Protein sequence: CASTRGDLKSYEQYF.

This clone was found a few times. Different DNA sequences within this sample yield the same CDR3. The chain uses TRBV30 and TRBJ1-4, with D maybe TRBD1 (5 bases). V dropped 5 bases and J dropped 0 bases, with 10 bases sitting between them. The germline CDR1 and CDR2 sequences are GTSNPN and SVGIG (reference sequence). The CDR3 covers 14 residues. The CDR3 coding sequence is TGTGCCTGGGGCACAGGTGCAACTAATGAAAAACTGTTTTTT. It yields the protein CAWGTGATNEKLFF.

The chain carries TRBV7-2 and TRBJ2-5, with 9 bases fitting TRBD2. V shed 4 bases, J shed 5 bases, and the junction held 8 bases outside the gene matches. Germline loops: CDR1 SGHTA, CDR2 FQGNSA. The CDR3 spans 15 residues. The CDR3 protein is CASSYSGSMGETQYF. As DNA, the CDR3 is TGTGCCAGCAGCTATAGCGGGAGTATGGGGGAGACCCAGTACTTC.

This chain joins TRBV7-2 and TRBJ1-2; D is perhaps TRBD1 (6 bases). Trimming shortened V by 5 bases and J by 6 bases, and 10 bases separated the two germline ends. Germline V lookup: CDR1 SGHTA, CDR2 FQGNSA. This CDR3 comprises 12 residues. CDR3 nucleotides: TGTGCCAGCAGCCAAGGACAGAATGGCTACACCTTC. The encoded protein is CASSQGQNGYTF.

The chain links TRBV5-1 to TRBJ2-1, with 7 bases aligning to TRBD2. This CDR3 has 16 residues. Germline lookup yields CDR1 SGHRS and CDR2 YFSETQ. Unmatched junction bases numbered 7, after V lost 0 bases and J lost 4 bases. The CDR3 region is CASSLEAGAGYNEQFF. CDR3 in DNA: TGCGCCAGCAGCTTGGAGGCGGGAGCGGGATACAATGAGCAGTTCTTC.

The chain employs TRBV10-1 and TRBJ2-7, with D perhaps TRBD1 or TRBD2 (5 bases each). The germline V gene has CDR1 WNHNN and CDR2 SYGVQD (reference sequence). The V end was cut by 5 bases, the J end by 4 bases, with 12 bases between. The CDR3 extends over 13 amino acids. The DNA for the CDR3 is TGCGCCAGCAGTCTGGGGGAAACATACGAGCAGTACTTC. It encodes CASSLGETYEQYF.

V gene TRBV19 combines with J gene TRBJ1-1, with D maybe TRBD1 (5 bases). The germline V gene has CDR1 LNHDA and CDR2 SQIVND (reference sequence). CDR3 length equals 13 residues. Trimming removed 9 bases at V and 1 base at J, with 12 bases between. CDR3 bases: TGTGCCAGGAAGGACACCAAGAACACTGAAGCTTTCTTT. Translation gives CARKDTKNTEAFF.

The chain links TRBV12-5 to TRBJ2-1; a possible D gene is TRBD2 (5 bases). The germline gives CDR1 LGHNT, CDR2 FRNRAP. This CDR3 contains 13 residues. Deletions cut 7 bases from V and 8 bases from J, with 15 bases between. The CDR3 reads CASALSEEDEQFF. The CDR3 DNA is TGTGCTAGTGCCTTATCTGAGGAGGATGAGCAGTTCTTC.

This chain joins TRBV18 and TRBJ2-1; TRBD2 aligns across 7 bases. The length of the CDR3 is 16 residues. V shed 6 bases and J 2 bases; nucleotides not matched to a gene: 10. Germline lookup yields CDR1 KGHSH and CDR2 LQKENI. CDR3 sequence reads: CASSPIGGIAYNEQFF. The CDR3 nucleotides are TGTGCCAGCTCCCCGATCGGGGGGATTGCCTACAATGAGCAGTTCTTC.

Regarding this clone: The sample contains more than one DNA sequence encoding this CDR3. The genes are TRBV6-5 and TRBJ1-2; 8 bases are shared with TRBD1. The CDR3 contains 11 residues. Germline lookup yields CDR1 MNHEY and CDR2 SVGAGI. Trimming at V came to 8 bases and at J to 4 bases, leaving 0 bases not matched to a gene. CDR3 protein: CASGQGYGYTF. For the CDR3, the DNA is TGTGCCAGCGGACAGGGCTATGGCTACACCTTC.

The chain recombines TRBV1 with TRBJ1-4. TRBV1 is noted as a pseudogene. The CDR3 is 14 amino acids. The CDR3 is CTSSHLRGGVKLFF. The DNA for the CDR3 is TGCACCAGCAGCCACCTCAGGGGGGGGGTGAAACTGTTTTTT.

V usage is TRBV5-1 and J usage is TRBJ2-1, with D possibly TRBD2 on 6 matching bases. The length of the CDR3 is 14 residues. Looked up from germline, CDR1 is SGHRS and CDR2 is YFSETQ. Between the trimmed V and J ends, which lost 5 bases and 1 base, there was a span of 10 bases. The CDR3 here is CASRGSGSYNEQFF. DNA for the CDR3: TGCGCCAGCAGGGGGAGCGGGTCCTACAATGAGCAGTTCTTC. Supplemented by reference TRBV5-1 and TRBJ2-1, the full variable domain reads KAGVTQTPRYLIKTRGQQVTLSCSPISGHRSVSWYQQTPGQGLQFLFEYFSETQRNKGNFPGRFSGRQFSNSRSEMNVSTLELGDSALYLCASRGSGSYNEQFFGPGTRLTVL.

This sequence joins TRBV6-6 and TRBJ2-7, with D perhaps being TRBD1 or TRBD2 (6 bases each). Germline loops: CDR1 MNHNY, CDR2 SVGAGI (reference sequence). CDR3 length equals 13 residues. V lost 11 bases and J 1 base, leaving 15 bases between the germline ends. The DNA for the CDR3 is TGTGCCGCCTTGGGGGGCGGATCCTACGAGCAGTACTTC. Translating it yields CAALGGGSYEQYF.

J is TRBJ1-1 and V is TRBV2; the match to TRBD1 covers 12 bases. The CDR3 extends over 17 amino acids. Looked up from germline, CDR1 is SNHLY and CDR2 is FYNNEI. With 6 bases clipped from V and 4 bases from J, the junction kept 12 bases outside the gene matches. CDR3 nucleotides: TGTGCCAGCAGAGACGGGACAGGGGGCTCATTGAGCACTGAAGCTTTCTTT. It yields the protein CASRDGTGGSLSTEAFF.